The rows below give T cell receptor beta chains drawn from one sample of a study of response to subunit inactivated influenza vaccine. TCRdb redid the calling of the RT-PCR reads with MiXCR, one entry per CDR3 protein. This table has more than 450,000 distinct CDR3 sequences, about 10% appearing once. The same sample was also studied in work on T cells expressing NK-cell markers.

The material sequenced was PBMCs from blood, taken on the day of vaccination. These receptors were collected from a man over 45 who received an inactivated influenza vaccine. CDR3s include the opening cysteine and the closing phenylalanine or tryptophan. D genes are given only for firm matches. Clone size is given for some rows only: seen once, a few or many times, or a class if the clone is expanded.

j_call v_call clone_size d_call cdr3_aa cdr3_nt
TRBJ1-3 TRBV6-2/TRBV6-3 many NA CASSYSIYPGSGNTIYF TGTGCCAGCAGTTACTCGATTTACCCCGGCTCTGGAAACACCATATATTTT
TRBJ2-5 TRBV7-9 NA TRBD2 CASRPLAVETQYF TGTGCCAGCAGACCACTAGCGGTGGAGACCCAGTACTTC
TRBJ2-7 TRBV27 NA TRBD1 CASSWTGDHEQYF TGTGCCAGCTCCTGGACAGGGGATCACGAGCAGTACTTC
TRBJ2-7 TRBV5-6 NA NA CASSLDLSPSYEQYF TGTGCCAGCAGCTTGGACCTCTCTCCCTCCTACGAGCAGTACTTC
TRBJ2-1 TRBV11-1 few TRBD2 CASSLSSGRPSAPYNEQFF TGTGCCAGCAGCTTATCCAGCGGGAGGCCCTCAGCCCCCTACAATGAGCAGTTCTTC
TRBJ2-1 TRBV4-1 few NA CASRPFGFVSYNEQFF TGCGCCAGCAGACCGTTCGGATTCGTCTCCTACAATGAGCAGTTCTTC
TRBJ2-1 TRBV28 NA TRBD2 CASMRLAGGDEQFF TGTGCCAGCATGCGACTAGCGGGGGGGGATGAGCAGTTCTTC
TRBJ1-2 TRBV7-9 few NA CASSFKKGLYSYGYTF TGTGCCAGCAGCTTTAAGAAGGGACTGTACAGCTATGGCTACACCTTC
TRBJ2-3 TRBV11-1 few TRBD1 CASSLVTSGQGFTDTQYF TGTGCCAGCAGCTTAGTTACTTCGGGACAGGGGTTTACAGATACGCAGTATTTT
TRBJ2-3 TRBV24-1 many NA CATSDLKGPDTQYF TGTGCCACCAGTGATTTGAAGGGTCCAGATACGCAGTATTTT
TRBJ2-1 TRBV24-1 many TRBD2 CATSDPRGTSGIVSYNEQFF TGTGCCACCAGTGATCCCCGCGGGACTAGCGGGATCGTCTCCTACAATGAGCAGTTCTTC
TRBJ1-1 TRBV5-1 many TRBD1 CASSSTGRTEAFF TGCGCCAGCAGCTCGACAGGGCGGACTGAAGCTTTCTTT
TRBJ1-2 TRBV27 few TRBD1 CASKGGRNYGYTF TGTGCCAGCAAAGGGGGCCGTAACTATGGCTACACCTTC
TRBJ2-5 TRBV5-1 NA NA CASSLRIGGETQYF TGCGCCAGCAGCTTGCGGATAGGAGGGGAGACCCAGTACTTC
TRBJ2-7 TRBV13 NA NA CASSLESFGPSYEQYF TGTGCCAGCAGCTTAGAGTCTTTTGGGCCCTCCTACGAGCAGTACTTC
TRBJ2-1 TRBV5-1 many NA CASQRGSGFNEQFF TGCGCCAGTCAACGGGGATCAGGGTTTAATGAGCAGTTCTTC
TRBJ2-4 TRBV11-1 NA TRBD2 CASSFQSGSGPGAKNIQYF TGTGCCAGCAGCTTCCAAAGCGGGAGCGGCCCCGGAGCCAAAAACATTCAGTACTTC
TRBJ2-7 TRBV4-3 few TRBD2 CASSQGTLAYEQYF TGCGCCAGCAGCCAAGGCACACTAGCGTACGAGCAGTACTTC
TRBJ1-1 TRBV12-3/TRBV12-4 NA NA CASSPRGIGEAFF TGTGCCAGCAGCCCAAGGGGAATCGGTGAAGCTTTCTTT
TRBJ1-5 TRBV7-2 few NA CASSPTAGYSNQPQHF TGTGCCAGCAGCCCCACCGCTGGTTATAGCAATCAGCCCCAGCATTTT
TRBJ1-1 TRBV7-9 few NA CASSPTDTEAFF TGTGCCAGCAGCCCGACAGACACTGAAGCTTTCTTT
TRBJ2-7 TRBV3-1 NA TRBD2 CASSLGLAGLEQYF TGTGCCAGCAGCCTGGGACTAGCGGGACTTGAGCAGTACTTC
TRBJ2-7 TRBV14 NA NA CASSQLIVTEQYF TGTGCCAGCAGCCAACTCATCGTCACCGAGCAGTACTTC
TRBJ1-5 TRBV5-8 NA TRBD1 CASRRTGMKQPQHF TGTGCCAGCAGGCGGACAGGGATGAAGCAGCCCCAGCATTTT
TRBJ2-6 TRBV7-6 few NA CASSLVANSGANVLTF TGTGCCAGCAGCTTAGTGGCCAACTCTGGGGCCAACGTCCTGACTTTC
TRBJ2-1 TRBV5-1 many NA CASSLTGRGRYNEQFF TGCGCCAGCAGCTTGACGGGGCGGGGGCGCTACAATGAGCAGTTCTTC
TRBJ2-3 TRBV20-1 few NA CSARDRSLWTDTQYF TGCAGTGCTAGAGATAGGTCTCTTTGGACAGATACGCAGTATTTT
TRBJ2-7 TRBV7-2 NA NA CASSLDSRGPYEQYF TGTGCCAGCAGCTTAGATTCGCGTGGCCCCTACGAGCAGTACTTC
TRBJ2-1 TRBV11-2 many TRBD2 CASSQNSGGAWEQFF TGTGCCAGCAGCCAAAATAGCGGGGGGGCGTGGGAGCAGTTCTTC
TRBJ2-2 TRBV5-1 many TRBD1 CASSLTGGRDTGELFF TGCGCCAGCAGCCTTACAGGGGGCAGAGACACCGGGGAGCTGTTTTTT
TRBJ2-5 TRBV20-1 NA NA CSAMTPQQETQYF TGCAGTGCTATGACACCACAGCAAGAGACCCAGTACTTC
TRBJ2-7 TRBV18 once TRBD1 CASSPPVGTGTNEQYF TGTGCCAGCTCACCACCGGTAGGGACAGGGACCAACGAGCAGTACTTC
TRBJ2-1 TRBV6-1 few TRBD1 CASRQFRDRGHNEQFF TGTGCCAGCAGACAGTTCCGGGACAGGGGTCACAATGAGCAGTTCTTC
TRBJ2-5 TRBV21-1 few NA CASSSQTKYQETQYF TGTGCCAGCAGCTCCCAGACTAAATACCAAGAGACCCAGTACTTC
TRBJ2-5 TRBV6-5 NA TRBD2 CASSYSSSGRVTQYF TGTGCCAGCAGTTACTCGTCTAGCGGGAGAGTGACCCAGTACTTC
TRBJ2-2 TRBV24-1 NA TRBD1 CALQWFRQGLTGELFF TGTGCCTTACAGTGGTTCCGACAGGGCCTCACCGGGGAGCTGTTTTTT
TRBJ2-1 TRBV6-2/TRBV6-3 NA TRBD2 CASKGLAGVDEQFF TGTGCCAGCAAGGGACTAGCGGGGGTCGATGAGCAGTTCTTC
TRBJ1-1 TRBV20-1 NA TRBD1 CSARQGNLNTEAFF TGCAGTGCTCGACAGGGGAATTTGAACACTGAAGCTTTCTTT
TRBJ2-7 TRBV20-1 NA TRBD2 CSARSSRGTYEQYF TGCAGTGCTCGATCCTCGCGGGGGACCTACGAGCAGTACTTC
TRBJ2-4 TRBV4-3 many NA CASSQEVEPAIQYF TGCGCCAGCAGCCAAGAAGTCGAGCCGGCCATTCAGTACTTC
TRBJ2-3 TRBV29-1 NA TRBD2 CSVKAGTSGGDTQYF TGCAGCGTTAAAGCCGGGACTAGCGGGGGAGATACGCAGTATTTT